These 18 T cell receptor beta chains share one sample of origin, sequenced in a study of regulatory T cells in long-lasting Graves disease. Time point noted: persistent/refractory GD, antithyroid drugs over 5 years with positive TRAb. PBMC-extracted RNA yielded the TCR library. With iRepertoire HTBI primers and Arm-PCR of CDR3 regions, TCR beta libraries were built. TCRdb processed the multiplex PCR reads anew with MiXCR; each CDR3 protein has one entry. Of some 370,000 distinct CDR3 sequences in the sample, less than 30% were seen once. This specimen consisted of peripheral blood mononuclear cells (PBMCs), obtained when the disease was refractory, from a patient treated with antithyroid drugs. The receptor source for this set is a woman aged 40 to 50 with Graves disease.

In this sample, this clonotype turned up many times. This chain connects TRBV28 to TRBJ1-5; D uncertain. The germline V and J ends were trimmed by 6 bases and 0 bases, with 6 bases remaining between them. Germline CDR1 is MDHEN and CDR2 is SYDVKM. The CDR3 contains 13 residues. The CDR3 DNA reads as TGTGCCAGCAGAGGTTATAGCAATCAGCCCCAGCATTTT. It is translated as CASRGYSNQPQHF.

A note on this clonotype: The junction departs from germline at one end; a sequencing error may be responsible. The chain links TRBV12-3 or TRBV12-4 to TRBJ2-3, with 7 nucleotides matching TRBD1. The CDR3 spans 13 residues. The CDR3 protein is CASRTRGTDAQYF. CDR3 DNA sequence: TGTGCCAGCAGAACCCGAGGGACAGATGCGCAGTATTTT.

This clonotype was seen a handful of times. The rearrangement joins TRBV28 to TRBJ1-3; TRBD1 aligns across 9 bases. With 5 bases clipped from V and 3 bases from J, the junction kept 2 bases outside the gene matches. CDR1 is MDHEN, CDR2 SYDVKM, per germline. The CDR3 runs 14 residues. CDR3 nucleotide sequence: TGTGCCAGCAGTCTGACAGGGGGTGGAAACACCATATATTTT. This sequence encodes CASSLTGGGNTIYF.

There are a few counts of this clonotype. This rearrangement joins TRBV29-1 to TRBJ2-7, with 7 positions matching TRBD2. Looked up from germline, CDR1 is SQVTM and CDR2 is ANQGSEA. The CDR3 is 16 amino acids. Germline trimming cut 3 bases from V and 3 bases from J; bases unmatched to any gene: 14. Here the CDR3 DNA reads TGCAGCGTTGATACGCTAGCGGTTCTTGACAACTACGAGCAGTACTTC. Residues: CSVDTLAVLDNYEQYF.

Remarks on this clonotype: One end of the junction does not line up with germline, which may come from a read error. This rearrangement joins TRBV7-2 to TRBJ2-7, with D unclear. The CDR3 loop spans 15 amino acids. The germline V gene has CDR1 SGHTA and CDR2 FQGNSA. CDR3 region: CAGSFLDRLSYEQYF. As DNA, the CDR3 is TGTGCCGGCAGCTTCCTGGACCGACTGTCGTACGAGCAGTACTTC.

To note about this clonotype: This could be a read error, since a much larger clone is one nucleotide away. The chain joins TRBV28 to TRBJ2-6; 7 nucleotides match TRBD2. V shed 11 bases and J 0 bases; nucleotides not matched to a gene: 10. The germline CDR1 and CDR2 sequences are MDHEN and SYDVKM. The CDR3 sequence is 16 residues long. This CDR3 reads CAGTPSGSSGANVLTF. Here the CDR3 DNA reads TGTGCCGGCACCCCTAGCGGAAGCTCTGGGGCCAACGTCCTGACTTTC.

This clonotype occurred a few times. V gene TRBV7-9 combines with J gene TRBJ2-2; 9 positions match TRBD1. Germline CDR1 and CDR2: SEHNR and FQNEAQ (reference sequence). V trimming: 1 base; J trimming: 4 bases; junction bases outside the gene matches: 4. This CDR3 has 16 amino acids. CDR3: CASSLGDRAPTGELFF. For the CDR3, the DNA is TGTGCCAGCAGCTTAGGGGACAGGGCTCCCACCGGGGAGCTGTTTTTT.

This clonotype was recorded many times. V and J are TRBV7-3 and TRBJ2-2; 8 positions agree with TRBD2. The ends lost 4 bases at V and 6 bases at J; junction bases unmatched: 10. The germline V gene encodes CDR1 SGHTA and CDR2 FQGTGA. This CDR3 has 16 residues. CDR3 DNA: TGTGCCAGCAGCTCAAGGCCAGCGGGAGATGCCGGGGAGCTGTTTTTT. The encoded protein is CASSSRPAGDAGELFF.

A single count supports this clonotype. CDR3 protein: CSASVHEQYF. In DNA form, the CDR3 reads TGCAGTGCTAGTGTCCACGAGCAGTACTTC. The chain has TRBV20-1 and TRBJ2-7; D ambiguous. The CDR3 has 10 residues. Germline CDR1 and CDR2: DFQATT and SNEGSKA (reference sequence). V lost 3 bases to trimming and J lost 5 bases, with 5 bases between them.

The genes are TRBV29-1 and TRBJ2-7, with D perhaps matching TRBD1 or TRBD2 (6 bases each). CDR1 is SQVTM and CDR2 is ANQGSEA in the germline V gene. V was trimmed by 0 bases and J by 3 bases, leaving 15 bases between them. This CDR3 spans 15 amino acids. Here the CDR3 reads CSVEDGGLSIYEQYF. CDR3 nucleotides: TGCAGCGTTGAAGACGGGGGCTTGTCTATCTACGAGCAGTACTTC.

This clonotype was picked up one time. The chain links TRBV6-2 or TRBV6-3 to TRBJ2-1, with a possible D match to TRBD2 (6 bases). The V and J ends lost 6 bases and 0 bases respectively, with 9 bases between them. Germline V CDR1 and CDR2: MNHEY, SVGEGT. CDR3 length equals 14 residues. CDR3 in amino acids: CASSWDFSYNEQFF. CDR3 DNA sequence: TGTGCCAGCAGCTGGGACTTCTCCTACAATGAGCAGTTCTTC.

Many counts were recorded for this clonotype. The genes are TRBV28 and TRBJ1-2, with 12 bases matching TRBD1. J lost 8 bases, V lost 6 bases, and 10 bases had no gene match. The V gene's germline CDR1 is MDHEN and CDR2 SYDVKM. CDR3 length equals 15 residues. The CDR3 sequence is CASRTSGTGGQGYTF. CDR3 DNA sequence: TGTGCCAGCAGAACCTCCGGGACAGGGGGCCAGGGCTACACCTTC.

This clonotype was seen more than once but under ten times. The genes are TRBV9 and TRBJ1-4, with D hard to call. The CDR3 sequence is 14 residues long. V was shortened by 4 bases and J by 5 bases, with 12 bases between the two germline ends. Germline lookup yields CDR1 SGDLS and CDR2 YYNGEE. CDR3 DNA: TGTGCCAGCAGCCCCCGACTGGAGAATGAAAAACTGTTTTTT. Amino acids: CASSPRLENEKLFF.

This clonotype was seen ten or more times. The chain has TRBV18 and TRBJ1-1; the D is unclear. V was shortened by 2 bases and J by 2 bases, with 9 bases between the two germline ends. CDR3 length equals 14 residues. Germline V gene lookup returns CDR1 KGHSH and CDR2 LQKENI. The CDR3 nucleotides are TGTGCCAGCTCACCATTGGGAGTAAACACTGAAGCTTTCTTT. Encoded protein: CASSPLGVNTEAFF.

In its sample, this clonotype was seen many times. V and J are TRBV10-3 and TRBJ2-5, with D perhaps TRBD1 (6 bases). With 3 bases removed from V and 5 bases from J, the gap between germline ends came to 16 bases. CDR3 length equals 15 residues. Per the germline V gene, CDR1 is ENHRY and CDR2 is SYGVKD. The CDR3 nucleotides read TGTGCCATCAGTGAATTCGGAAACAGGGCCGAGACCCAGTACTTC. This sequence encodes CAISEFGNRAETQYF.

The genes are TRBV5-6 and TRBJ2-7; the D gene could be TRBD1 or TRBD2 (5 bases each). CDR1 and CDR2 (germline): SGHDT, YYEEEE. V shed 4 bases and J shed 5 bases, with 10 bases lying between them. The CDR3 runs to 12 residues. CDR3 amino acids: CASSPGTNEQYF. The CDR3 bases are TGTGCCAGCAGCCCTGGGACGAACGAGCAGTACTTC.

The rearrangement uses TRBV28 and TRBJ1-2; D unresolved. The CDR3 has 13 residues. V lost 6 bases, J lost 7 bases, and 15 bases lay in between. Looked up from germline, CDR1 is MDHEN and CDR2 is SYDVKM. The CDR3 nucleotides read TGTGCCAGCAGCTTGGAGAGGTGGGGTGGCTACACCTTC. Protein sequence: CASSLERWGGYTF.

The CDR3 spells CASSTPGQNTEAFF. CDR3 nucleotides: TGTGCCAGTAGTACACCTGGACAGAACACTGAAGCTTTCTTT. The chain employs TRBV19 and TRBJ1-1, with D tentatively TRBD1 (5 bases). V was shortened by 4 bases and J by 1 base, with 10 bases between the two germline ends. Germline-derived CDR1 and CDR2 are LNHDA and SQIVND (reference sequence). This CDR3 has 14 amino acids.